A selection of T cell receptor beta chains follows, all from one sample in a study of beta chain features in type 1 diabetes. The data were produced by immunoSEQ multiplex PCR, yet TCRdb's version contains in-frame clones alone and is incomplete. The sample comprises hundreds of thousands of clones, about a sixth of which are singletons, and about 0.097% rests with the top ten. Sequenced: naive CD4+ T cells from blood. Source of these receptors: a man aged 18 to 30 in good health. Each CDR3 is given with its conserved first and last residue. Fields, in order: D gene, clone size, J gene, V gene, CDR3 length, CDR3 protein, CDR3 DNA. D genes are given only for firm matches. Size is omitted from some rows. Given values are once, few, many or a class for expanded clones.

TRBD2	few	TRBJ2-5	TRBV6-5	16	CASSYSIGGGQETQYF	TGTGCCAGCAGTTACTCGATCGGCGGGGGGCAAGAGACCCAGTACTTC
-	-	TRBJ2-7	TRBV20-1	11	CSAPYFVEQYF	TGCAGTGCTCCGTATTTCGTCGAGCAGTACTTC
-	few	TRBJ2-4	TRBV4-2	13	CASSQEGGNIQYF	TGTGCCAGCAGCCAAGAGGGGGGAAACATTCAGTACTTC
-	few	TRBJ1-3	TRBV6-1	17	CASSEHLGRQVGNTIYF	TGTGCCAGCAGTGAGCATCTTGGTCGACAGGTTGGAAACACCATATATTTT
-	few	TRBJ1-3	TRBV7-2	14	CASSVQGYGNTIYF	TGTGCCAGCAGCGTACAGGGATATGGAAACACCATATATTTT
-	-	TRBJ2-2	TRBV4-3	16	CASSQQGLPRTGELFF	TGCGCCAGCAGCCAACAGGGCCTCCCGAGGACCGGGGAGCTGTTTTTT
-	-	TRBJ2-7	TRBV23-1	14	CASNRVQISYEQYF	TGCGCCAGCAACAGGGTACAGATCTCCTACGAGCAGTACTTC
-	-	TRBJ2-1	TRBV5-4	15	CASSRVWDRYNEQFF	TGTGCCAGCAGCCGGGTTTGGGACCGTTACAATGAGCAGTTCTTC
-	-	TRBJ2-7	TRBV28	15	CASSPSGRNSYEQYF	TGTGCCAGCAGCCCTTCTGGGCGTAACTCCTACGAGCAGTACTTC
-	few	TRBJ2-3	TRBV6-1	15	CASSAPPGGVDTQYF	TGTGCCAGCAGCGCCCCGCCAGGGGGGGTAGATACGCAGTATTTT
-	-	TRBJ2-2	TRBV9	15	CASSVVDRHTGELFF	TGTGCCAGCAGCGTAGTGGATAGACACACCGGGGAGCTGTTTTTT
-	few	TRBJ2-7	TRBV19	13	CASSGSREWAQYF	TGTGCCAGTAGTGGGTCCAGGGAATGGGCCCAGTACTTC
-	few	TRBJ2-6	TRBV4-1	17	CASSPRQGSPGANVLTF	TGCGCCAGCAGCCCCCGCCAGGGGAGTCCTGGGGCCAACGTCCTGACTTTC
-	few	TRBJ2-1	TRBV19	15	CASTRWTGSYNEQFF	TGTGCCAGTACCCGTTGGACGGGGTCTTACAATGAGCAGTTCTTC
-	few	TRBJ2-7	TRBV18	14	CASSPRQRLYEQYF	TGTGCCAGCTCACCACGTCAGAGACTTTACGAGCAGTACTTC
TRBD1	-	TRBJ1-4	TRBV7-9	18	CASSFARTGQGMNEKLFF	TGTGCCAGCAGCTTCGCCAGGACAGGGCAGGGGATGAATGAAAAACTGTTTTTT
-	few	TRBJ2-2	TRBV11-3	15	CASSLDAEPTGELFF	TGTGCCAGCAGCTTAGATGCGGAGCCCACCGGGGAGCTGTTTTTT
-	few	TRBJ1-2	TRBV5-6	14	CASRRGGLDYGYTF	TGTGCCAGCAGACGAGGGGGTTTAGACTATGGCTACACCTTC
-	-	TRBJ1-1	TRBV10-3	12	CAISGTGPEAFF	TGTGCCATCAGTGGAACAGGGCCTGAAGCTTTCTTT
-	-	TRBJ1-2	TRBV9	16	CASSVGRKLKNYGYTF	TGTGCCAGCAGCGTAGGTCGCAAGCTGAAAAACTATGGCTACACCTTC
-	-	TRBJ2-3	TRBV11-2	12	CASSLDGGTQYF	TGTGCCAGCAGCTTAGACGGGGGTACGCAGTATTTT
-	few	TRBJ2-1	TRBV5-5	14	CASAGTSSYNEQFF	TGTGCCAGCGCAGGGACCAGCTCCTACAATGAGCAGTTCTTC
TRBD2	-	TRBJ2-5	TRBV7-2	15	CASSYAGLAQETQYF	TGTGCCAGCAGCTACGCGGGACTAGCACAAGAGACCCAGTACTTC
-	-	TRBJ2-2	TRBV9	15	CASSVLQPNTGELFF	TGTGCCAGCAGCGTCTTGCAGCCTAACACCGGGGAGCTGTTTTTT
-	few	TRBJ2-1	TRBV29-1	10	CSVTGPEQFF	TGCAGCGTGACCGGTCCTGAGCAGTTCTTC
-	many	TRBJ2-7	TRBV7-9	13	CASSLRGGLEQYF	TGTGCCAGCAGCTTAAGAGGAGGCTTGGAGCAGTACTTC
-	once	TRBJ2-4	TRBV6-5	15	CASSYQSSAKNIQYF	TGTGCCAGCAGTTACCAGTCCTCAGCCAAAAACATTCAGTACTTC
-	-	TRBJ2-2	TRBV6-5	14	CASSELYYTGELFF	TGTGCCAGCAGTGAACTATACTACACCGGGGAGCTGTTTTTT
-	-	TRBJ2-7	TRBV28	15	CASSPTDRKSYEQYF	TGTGCCAGCAGTCCGACGGACAGAAAGTCCTACGAGCAGTACTTC
TRBD1	-	TRBJ1-1	TRBV7-9	14	CASSWTGSSTEAFF	TGTGCCAGCAGCTGGACAGGGTCGAGCACTGAAGCTTTCTTT
TRBD2	few	TRBJ2-5	TRBV4-1	15	CASSQLGLAGETQYF	TGCGCCAGCAGCCAACTGGGACTAGCGGGAGAGACCCAGTACTTC
-	few	TRBJ1-2	TRBV5-1	16	CASSQTSRPGSYGYTF	TGCGCCAGCTCCCAAACCTCTCGTCCGGGAAGCTATGGCTACACCTTC
TRBD1	few	TRBJ1-1	TRBV6-5	15	CASSYGGRGRTEAFF	TGTGCCAGCAGTTACGGAGGCAGGGGGCGGACTGAAGCTTTCTTT
-	few	TRBJ1-2	TRBV7-9	12	CASSLEGGRNTF	TGTGCCAGCAGCTTAGAGGGGGGAAGGAACACCTTC
-	few	TRBJ2-5	TRBV5-1	12	CASSLSQETQYF	TGCGCCAGCAGCTTATCCCAAGAGACCCAGTACTTC
-	-	TRBJ2-7	TRBV6-5	15	CASSYRALGGYEQYF	TGTGCCAGCAGTTACCGTGCCCTGGGCGGCTACGAGCAGTACTTC
-	-	TRBJ2-7	TRBV5-6	16	CASSLQWTTDSYEQYF	TGTGCCAGCAGCTTGCAGTGGACAACCGACTCCTACGAGCAGTACTTC
-	-	TRBJ2-3	TRBV27	17	CASSLFTPLGRRDTQYF	TGTGCCAGCAGTTTATTTACGCCCCTGGGCCGCAGGGATACGCAGTATTTT
-	few	TRBJ2-7	TRBV7-2	13	CASSLDPRDEQYF	TGTGCCAGCAGCTTGGACCCTCGGGACGAGCAGTACTTC
TRBD1	few	TRBJ2-2	TRBV6-5	16	CASSYQGARNTGELFF	TGTGCCAGCAGTTACCAGGGGGCCCGGAACACCGGGGAGCTGTTTTTT
-	-	TRBJ1-5	TRBV30	15	CAWSVRGRGGQPQHF	TGTGCCTGGAGTGTGCGGGGGCGCGGGGGCCAGCCCCAGCATTTT
-	few	TRBJ2-7	TRBV11-2	16	CASSLDRGGIAYEQYF	TGTGCCAGCAGCTTAGATCGAGGAGGCATAGCCTACGAGCAGTACTTC
-	few	TRBJ2-7	TRBV25-1	13	CASSESLIYEQYF	TGTGCCAGCAGTGAATCCCTTATCTACGAGCAGTACTTC
-	-	TRBJ2-2	TRBV12-5	14	CASGLVGVAGELFF	TGTGCTAGTGGTTTGGTAGGGGTAGCCGGGGAGCTGTTTTTT
-	few	TRBJ2-1	TRBV19	12	CASSGSGLEQFF	TGTGCCAGTAGCGGGAGTGGACTTGAGCAGTTCTTC
-	-	TRBJ2-3	TRBV28	13	CASLGGGTDTQYF	TGTGCCAGCCTCGGGGGTGGCACAGATACGCAGTATTTT
TRBD1	few	TRBJ2-3	TRBV2	15	CASSRRQGSTDTQYF	TGTGCCAGCAGTAGACGACAGGGATCGACAGATACGCAGTATTTT
TRBD2	few	TRBJ2-1	TRBV10-3	22	CAITYRQVPTSEIMGSYNEQFF	TGTGCCATCACTTATAGACAGGTCCCGACTAGCGAAATTATGGGGTCCTACAATGAGCAGTTCTTC
-	few	TRBJ2-3	TRBV29-1	11	CSVEGTDTQYF	TGCAGCGTGGAAGGCACAGATACGCAGTATTTT